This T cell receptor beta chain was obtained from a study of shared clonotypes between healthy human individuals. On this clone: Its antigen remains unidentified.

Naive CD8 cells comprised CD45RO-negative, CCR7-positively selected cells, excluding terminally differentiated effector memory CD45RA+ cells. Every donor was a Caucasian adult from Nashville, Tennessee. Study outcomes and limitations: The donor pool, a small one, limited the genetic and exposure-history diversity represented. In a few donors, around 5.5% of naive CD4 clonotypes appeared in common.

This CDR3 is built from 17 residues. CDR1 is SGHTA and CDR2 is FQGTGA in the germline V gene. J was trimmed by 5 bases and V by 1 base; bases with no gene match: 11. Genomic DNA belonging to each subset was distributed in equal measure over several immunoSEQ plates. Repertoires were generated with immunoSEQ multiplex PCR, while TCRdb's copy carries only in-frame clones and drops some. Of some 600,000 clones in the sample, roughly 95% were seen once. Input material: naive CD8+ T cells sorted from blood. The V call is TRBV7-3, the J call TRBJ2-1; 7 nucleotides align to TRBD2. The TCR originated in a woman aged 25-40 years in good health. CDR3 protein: CASSLSCWASGNNEQFF. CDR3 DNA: TGTGCCAGCAGCTTAAGTTGTTGGGCTAGCGGAAACAATGAGCAGTTCTTC.